The 25 T cell receptor beta chains reported below all come from one sample, sequenced in a study of OX40 agonist ivuxolimab in advanced cancers. The repertoire was sequenced with immunoSEQ multiplex PCR; TCRdb's copy has only in-frame clones and lacks some. The sample has roughly 64,000 clones, approximately 81% seen once; the top ten hold around 2.9%. The sample consisted of CD4+ or CD8+ T cells sorted from blood, taken in a trial of the OX40 agonist ivuxolimab. These receptor sequences come from an adult with an advanced solid tumor such as melanoma, head and neck, liver or kidney cancer.

This clone occurred once. V and J are TRBV7-2 and TRBJ1-5, with D perhaps matching TRBD1 (5 bases). Germline CDR1 and CDR2: SGHTA and FQGNSA. CDR3 length: 14 residues. Trimming took off 1 base at V and 6 bases at J, with 10 bases between the two ends. This CDR3 reads CASSLVRGGQPQHF. The CDR3 bases are TGTGCCAGCAGCTTAGTGCGGGGGGGTCAGCCCCAGCATTTT. Full variable domain (missing parts from reference TRBV7-2 and TRBJ1-5): GAGVSQSPSNKVTEKGKDVELRCDPISGHTALYWYRQSLGQGLEFLIYFQGNSAPDKSGLPSDRFSAERTGGSVSTLTIQRTQQEDSAVYLCASSLVRGGQPQHFGDGTRLSIL.

The chain combines TRBV28 with TRBJ2-6; a weak D match, TRBD1 (6 bases). The V gene lost 6 bases and the J gene lost 0 bases, with 18 bases spanning the gap. Germline assignment: CDR1 MDHEN and CDR2 SYDVKM. The CDR3 has 18 amino acids. CDR3 nucleotide sequence: TGTGCCAGCAGACTTACCGGACAGTGGGACTCTGGGGCCAACGTCCTGACTTTC. Encoded protein: CASRLTGQWDSGANVLTF.

The chain links TRBV9 to TRBJ2-5, with TRBD2 matching 7 bases. The CDR3 loop spans 17 amino acids. J was trimmed by 1 base and V by 0 bases; bases with no gene match: 9. CDR1 is SGDLS and CDR2 is YYNGEE in the germline V gene. CDR3 sequence reads: CASSVGRASGTQETQYF. The CDR3 nucleotides are TGTGCCAGCAGCGTAGGACGGGCTAGCGGTACCCAAGAGACCCAGTACTTC. The full variable domain, rest sourced from reference TRBV9 and TRBJ2-5, is DSGVTQTPKHLITATGQRVTLRCSPRSGDLSVYWYQQSLDQGLQFLIQYYNGEERAKGNILERFSAQQFPDLHSELNLSSLELGDSALYFCASSVGRASGTQETQYFGPGTRLLVL.

The chain employs TRBV2 and TRBJ2-3, with 7 nucleotides matching TRBD2. CDR3 length: 14 amino acids. CDR1 is SNHLY, CDR2 FYNNEI, per germline. With 10 bases clipped from V and 3 bases from J, the junction kept 10 bases outside the gene matches. CDR3 sequence (DNA): TGTGCCATACCAGCGGGAAGGGAGACAGATACGCAGTATTTT. Protein product: CAIPAGRETDTQYF. The variable domain in full, with the rest retrieved from reference TRBV2 and TRBJ2-3, is EPEVTQTPSHQVTQMGQEVILRCVPISNHLYFYWYRQILGQKVEFLVSFYNNEISEKSEIFDDQFSVERPDGSNFTLKIRSTKLEDSAMYFCAIPAGRETDTQYFGPGTRLTVL.

This chain joins TRBV4-2 and TRBJ1-2; D possibly corresponds to TRBD1 (5 bases). The CDR3 is made up of 15 amino acids. Trimming stripped 0 bases from V and 0 bases from J, with 8 bases between. Germline CDR1 LGHNA, CDR2 YNFKEQ. As DNA, the CDR3 is TGTGCCAGCAGCCAAGATGGGGGGTCTAACTATGGCTACACCTTC. Encoded protein: CASSQDGGSNYGYTF.

The chain has TRBV2 and TRBJ1-3, with TRBD1 as a possible D gene (5 bases). The V end lost 1 base, the J end lost 1 base, and 11 bases lay between the germline ends. Germline CDR1 reads SNHLY; CDR2 reads FYNNEI. The CDR3 sequence is 16 residues long. The CDR3 protein is CASSEGGVGSGNTIYF. DNA of the CDR3: TGTGCCAGCAGTGAAGGAGGGGTTGGGTCTGGAAACACCATATATTTT.

The rearrangement joins TRBV4-1 to TRBJ2-1, with 9 bases fitting TRBD2. From germline, CDR1 is MGHRA and CDR2 YSYEKL. This CDR3 has 15 amino acids. The V and J ends lost 4 bases and 1 base, in that order; junction bases with no gene match: 2. This chain's CDR3 is CASSRLAGSYNEQFF. The CDR3 DNA reads as TGCGCCAGCAGCCGGCTAGCGGGGTCCTACAATGAGCAGTTCTTC.

V and J are TRBV6-1 and TRBJ1-5; a weak D match, TRBD1 (5 bases). The CDR3 length is 13 residues. Trimming pared 8 bases from V and 7 bases from J, leaving 15 bases between. CDR1 is MNHNS, CDR2 SASEGT, per germline. CDR3 sequence: CASGQGYGQPQHF. The CDR3 region has the DNA TGTGCCAGCGGGCAGGGCTACGGGCAGCCCCAGCATTTT.

The chain carries TRBV9 and TRBJ1-1; the match to TRBD1 covers 7 bases. Germline lookup yields CDR1 SGDLS and CDR2 YYNGEE. With 4 bases clipped from V and 0 bases from J, the junction kept 9 bases outside the gene matches. CDR3 size: 16 residues. CDR3 coding DNA: TGTGCCAGCAGCATAGGTGATCAGGGGGTGAACACTGAAGCTTTCTTT. Amino acids: CASSIGDQGVNTEAFF.

V usage is TRBV5-1 and J usage is TRBJ1-1; 7 nucleotides match TRBD1. Germline V lookup: CDR1 SGHRS, CDR2 YFSETQ. The J segment lost 3 bases and the V segment lost 4 bases, leaving 6 bases of the junction unmatched. The CDR3 runs to 14 residues. The CDR3, as DNA: TGCGCCAGCAGCGCCCGGGACAGAGACACTGAAGCTTTCTTT. Translating it yields CASSARDRDTEAFF.

CDR3 amino acids: CASSIQLGAGAAYEQYF. The DNA for the CDR3 is TGTGCCAGTAGTATACAGCTGGGAGCGGGAGCGGCCTACGAGCAGTACTTC. The rearrangement links TRBV19 to TRBJ2-7; 8 bases fit TRBD2. Germline V lookup: CDR1 LNHDA, CDR2 SQIVND (reference sequence). This CDR3 spans 17 amino acids. V shed 2 bases, J shed 2 bases, and the junction held 11 bases outside the gene matches.

This clone was found a few times. This chain joins TRBV27 and TRBJ1-6; 8 positions match TRBD1. With V trimmed by 7 bases and J by 9 bases, 14 bases remained unmatched. The CDR3 has 16 residues. In germline, CDR1 is MNHEY, CDR2 SMNVEV (reference sequence). This chain's CDR3 is CASKANRGSFVSPLHF. The DNA of the CDR3 is TGTGCCAGCAAAGCTAACAGGGGGTCTTTTGTTTCACCCCTCCACTTT.

This clone has a single count. V gene TRBV6-5 combines with J gene TRBJ1-2; D is possibly TRBD1 (6 bases). V dropped 6 bases and J dropped 8 bases, with 16 bases sitting between them. This CDR3 region has 13 residues. Germline V gene data show CDR1 as MNHEY and CDR2 as SVGAGI. CDR3 amino acids: CASSPAGADGYTF. The CDR3 nucleotides are TGTGCCAGCAGCCCCGCAGGGGCAGACGGCTACACCTTC.

This clone was seen more than once but under ten times. The chain is built from TRBV6-5 and TRBJ1-1; 7 bases are a match to TRBD1. V was pared by 6 bases and J by 1 base, with 5 bases of the junction left unmatched. This CDR3 has 14 amino acids. Germline-derived CDR1 and CDR2 are MNHEY and SVGAGI. For the CDR3, the DNA is TGTGCCAGCAGGCCAGGGGGAGGGAACACTGAAGCTTTCTTT. Translation: CASRPGGGNTEAFF.

The V gene is TRBV7-2, the J gene TRBJ1-4; no reliable D call. The CDR3 has 11 residues. Germline V gives CDR1 SGHTA, CDR2 FQGNSA. The ends were cut back, 6 bases at V and 4 bases at J, with 3 bases in the middle. The CDR3: CASRSNEKLFF. The DNA of the CDR3 is TGTGCCAGCAGGAGTAATGAAAAACTGTTTTTT.

This chain connects TRBV7-9 to TRBJ1-2; D not resolved. Germline V gene sequence: CDR1 SEHNR, CDR2 FQNEAQ (reference sequence). The V end lost 4 bases, the J end lost 5 bases, and 14 bases lay between the germline ends. The CDR3 is made up of 14 amino acids. The chain's CDR3 is CASSSRTTRYGYTF. Here the CDR3 DNA reads TGTGCCAGCAGCTCCCGAACTACAAGATATGGCTACACCTTC.

This clone was counted once. The chain joins TRBV2 to TRBJ2-5; no clear D gene. The CDR3 loop spans 14 amino acids. CDR1 is SNHLY, CDR2 FYNNEI, per germline. V gave up 5 bases and J gave up 5 bases, with 15 bases separating them. The CDR3 region is CASSNFLGRETQYF. The CDR3 DNA reads TGTGCCAGCAGTAACTTTCTGGGTCGGGAGACCCAGTACTTC.

The chain's CDR3 is CAWSAPPTSFTDTQYF. The DNA of the CDR3 is TGTGCCTGGAGTGCCCCCCCCACGTCCTTCACAGATACGCAGTATTTT. This chain joins TRBV30 and TRBJ2-3; D is unresolved. Trimming took off 1 base at V and 2 bases at J, with 16 bases between the two ends. Germline CDR1 is GTSNPN and CDR2 is SVGIG (reference sequence). There are 16 residues in the CDR3.

The chain uses TRBV7-6 and TRBJ2-2; the D gene could be TRBD1 or TRBD2 (5 bases each). Trimming stripped 1 base from V and 2 bases from J, with 17 bases between. The CDR3 has 18 amino acids. Germline V lookup: CDR1 SGHVS, CDR2 FNYEAQ. CDR3 amino acids: CASSLVVRGRANTGELFF. CDR3 in DNA: TGTGCCAGCAGCTTAGTCGTCCGGGGCAGGGCAAACACCGGGGAGCTGTTTTTT.

V and J are TRBV5-1 and TRBJ1-1, with TRBD1 identical over 12 bases. Germline V gene data show CDR1 as SGHRS and CDR2 as YFSETQ. This CDR3 region has 15 residues. V was pared by 4 bases and J by 2 bases, with 3 bases of the junction left unmatched. The CDR3 spells CASSTGTGGNTEAFF. CDR3 DNA: TGCGCCAGCAGCACCGGGACAGGGGGCAACACTGAAGCTTTCTTT. Looking up the rest from reference TRBV5-1 and TRBJ1-1 gives the full variable domain: KAGVTQTPRYLIKTRGQQVTLSCSPISGHRSVSWYQQTPGQGLQFLFEYFSETQRNKGNFPGRFSGRQFSNSRSEMNVSTLELGDSALYLCASSTGTGGNTEAFFGQGTRLTVV.

V usage is TRBV7-2 and J usage is TRBJ1-1; D remains ambiguous. The germline V gene encodes CDR1 SGHTA and CDR2 FQGNSA. The CDR3 contains 13 residues. V shed 5 bases and J shed 5 bases, with 12 bases lying between them. The chain's CDR3 is CASSPLSETEAFF. For the CDR3, the DNA is TGTGCCAGCAGCCCGCTCTCTGAGACTGAAGCTTTCTTT.

This chain uses TRBV7-9 with TRBJ2-5; no clear D gene. Per germline, CDR1 SEHNR and CDR2 FQNEAQ (reference sequence). V was pared by 3 bases and J by 4 bases, with 6 bases between. The CDR3 has 12 residues. CDR3 sequence reads: CASSFMRETQYF. DNA for the CDR3: TGTGCCAGCAGCTTTATGCGAGAGACCCAGTACTTC.

This chain links TRBV11-2 with TRBJ2-7; perhaps TRBD2 as D (6 bases). V shed 5 bases and J shed 0 bases, with 14 bases lying between them. CDR1 is SGHAT and CDR2 is FQNNGV in the germline V gene. The CDR3 spans 15 residues. The CDR3 DNA follows: TGTGCCAGCAGCCCCTTTAGCGGTAGCTCCTACGAGCAGTACTTC. Its protein product is CASSPFSGSSYEQYF.

This CDR3 reads CASSGHGGEKLFF. The CDR3, as DNA: TGTGCCAGCAGTGGTCATGGAGGGGAAAAACTGTTTTTT. This chain joins TRBV2 and TRBJ1-4, with unresolved D. The V end lost 4 bases, the J end lost 8 bases, and 11 bases lay between the germline ends. Germline CDR1 reads SNHLY; CDR2 reads FYNNEI. This CDR3 has 13 residues.

The chain uses TRBV28 and TRBJ2-6; D is undetermined. V was trimmed by 11 bases and J by 4 bases, leaving 6 bases between them. Germline lookup yields CDR1 MDHEN and CDR2 SYDVKM. The CDR3 spans 11 residues. This CDR3 reads CASEGANVLTF. The CDR3 nucleotides are TGTGCCTCAGAGGGGGCCAACGTCCTGACTTTC.